Sequencing of this TCR beta chain was carried out in a study of T cell clonotyping in hematopoietic cell transplantation. Noted time point: recipient sample about 28 days before transplant, after cytoreduction. Trimming removed 0 bases from V and 0 bases from J, with 10 bases in between. Looked up from germline, CDR1 is SGHRS and CDR2 is YFSETQ. CDR3 size: 15 residues. Clones were read by immunoSEQ multiplex PCR, and TCRdb kept only the in-frame ones, dropping some. The sample lists around 80,000 clones, 90% to 96% occurring once. V usage is TRBV5-1 and J usage is TRBJ2-7; TRBD2 is a possible D gene (6 bases). Specimen: peripheral blood mononuclear cells, collected before stem cell transplant. This receptor was identified in a woman between 45 and 60 years old with acute myeloid leukemia. Some clones in this sample may be carry-over from other donors' samples. The CDR3 region is CASSLGDGSSYEQYF. In DNA form, the CDR3 reads TGCGCCAGCAGCTTGGGAGACGGGAGCTCCTACGAGCAGTACTTC.